One and the same sample provided the 14 T cell receptor beta chains below, sequenced in a study of blood T cell repertoires in COVID-19 (dated by TCRdb to 2018 to 2020). Libraries were built with the immunoSEQ multiplex PCR assay. Sourced from immuneACCESS, this table was stored by TCRdb with only in-frame sequences that have V and J called. A share of the clones is absent; for the studies checked, an unresolved V gene accounts for under half, and the remainder has no known explanation. A total of about 290,000 clones appear in this sample, roughly 89% of them only once. The ten largest clones add up to roughly 11% of the sample. Sequencing was done on a sample of peripheral blood. The receptors were sampled from a woman aged 25 to 39 with COVID-19, enrolled during active disease.

The chain has TRBV19 and TRBJ2-2; 9 nucleotides match TRBD1. The germline V gene encodes CDR1 LNHDA and CDR2 SQIVND (reference sequence). CDR3 length: 15 residues. V shed 7 bases, J shed 7 bases, and the junction held 10 bases outside the gene matches. CDR3 residues: CASKGDRGSIGELFF. The CDR3 DNA follows: TGTGCCAGTAAGGGCGACAGGGGGAGTATCGGGGAGCTGTTTTTT.

The chain has TRBV18 and TRBJ1-2; 9 nucleotides line up with TRBD1. Trimming removed 9 bases from V and 4 bases from J; junction bases left unmatched: 3. This CDR3 is 12 amino acids long. Germline lookup yields CDR1 KGHSH and CDR2 LQKENI. This CDR3 is CASKTGGYGYTF. The CDR3 nucleotides read TGTGCCAGTAAGACAGGGGGCTATGGCTACACCTTC.

The rearrangement uses TRBV4-1 and TRBJ2-3; D may be TRBD2 (5 bases). Germline V CDR1 and CDR2: MGHRA, YSYEKL. V was clipped by 0 bases and J by 10 bases, with 14 bases between them. The CDR3 totals 14 residues. The CDR3 here is CASSQDLGPRAQYF. The DNA for the CDR3 is TGCGCCAGCAGCCAAGACCTGGGCCCGAGGGCGCAGTATTTT.

The chain combines TRBV29-1 with TRBJ1-1; TRBD1 aligns across 10 bases. Trimming at V came to 6 bases and at J to 10 bases, leaving 11 bases not matched to a gene. Germline CDR1 and CDR2: SQVTM and ANQGSEA. CDR3 length: 13 residues. In DNA, the CDR3 is TGCAGCGTGGCCGCGGGACAGGGGATTTCAGCTTTCTTT. Protein: CSVAAGQGISAFF.

CDR3: CASSRGPRANQPQHF. The CDR3 DNA reads as TGTGCCAGCAGCCGAGGCCCCCGAGCAAATCAGCCCCAGCATTTT. This chain joins TRBV7-9 and TRBJ1-5; D unresolved. V was trimmed by 5 bases and J by 4 bases, leaving 15 bases between them. Germline V gene sequence: CDR1 SEHNR, CDR2 FQNEAQ (reference sequence). The length of the CDR3 is 15 residues.

The rearrangement uses TRBV5-1 and TRBJ2-3; D is unclear. V gave up 0 bases and J gave up 6 bases, with 8 bases separating them. This CDR3 spans 13 amino acids. Germline values: CDR1 SGHRS, CDR2 YFSETQ. CDR3: CASSLATPDTQYF. For the CDR3, the DNA is TGCGCCAGCAGCTTGGCCACTCCCGATACGCAGTATTTT.

The rearrangement joins TRBV30 to TRBJ1-3; D is uncertain. CDR3 length equals 13 residues. Germline CDR1 GTSNPN, CDR2 SVGIG (reference sequence). V was cut by 5 bases and J by 2 bases, with 10 bases left in between. The CDR3 region has the DNA TGTGCCTGGGGACGCTTAGCTGGAAACACCATATATTTT. It yields the protein CAWGRLAGNTIYF.

V gene TRBV27 combines with J gene TRBJ1-1; the D gene is possibly TRBD1 (5 bases). The CDR3 is made up of 15 amino acids. The V gene's germline CDR1 is MNHEY and CDR2 SMNVEV (reference sequence). V lost 3 bases and J 5 bases, leaving 16 bases between the germline ends. CDR3 sequence: CASSLVGQGRTEAFF. The CDR3 region has the DNA TGTGCCAGCAGTTTGGTGGGTCAGGGAAGGACTGAAGCTTTCTTT.

The CDR3 loop is CASGSGTSHGDEQFF. DNA for the CDR3: TGTGCTAGTGGTAGCGGGACTAGCCATGGAGATGAGCAGTTCTTC. The chain couples TRBV12-5 to TRBJ2-1, with 9 bases lining up with TRBD2. This CDR3 has 15 amino acids. With 5 bases clipped from V and 8 bases from J, the junction kept 10 bases outside the gene matches. In germline, CDR1 is LGHNT, CDR2 FRNRAP.

The J gene is TRBJ2-7, the V gene TRBV4-1; a possible D gene is TRBD1 (6 bases). From germline, CDR1 is MGHRA and CDR2 YSYEKL. This CDR3 has 14 residues. Trimming removed 1 base at V and 2 bases at J, with 9 bases between. CDR3 nucleotide sequence: TGCGCCAGCAGCCAAGGGTCAGGGGCCTACGAGCAGTACTTC. Translation: CASSQGSGAYEQYF.

The chain couples TRBV6-5 to TRBJ1-3; 8 nucleotides match TRBD1. Per germline, CDR1 MNHEY and CDR2 SVGAGI. The CDR3 runs to 15 residues. The V segment lost 6 bases and the J segment 3 bases; nucleotides outside the gene matches: 7. The CDR3 nucleotides are TGTGCCAGCAGGATACAGGGGGTCGGTGGAAACACCATATATTTT. This gives the protein CASRIQGVGGNTIYF.

As concerns this clone: This specimen includes other DNA sequences encoding the same CDR3. The chain joins TRBV27 to TRBJ1-5, with D tentatively TRBD1 (5 bases). Trimming left V 1 base short and J 2 bases short, with 6 bases between. From germline, CDR1 is MNHEY and CDR2 SMNVEV (reference sequence). This CDR3 is built from 14 residues. The CDR3 DNA sequence: TGTGCCAGCAGTTTATTAGGGGGCAATCAGCCCCAGCATTTT. Residues: CASSLLGGNQPQHF.

The chain combines TRBV5-1 with TRBJ2-2; tentatively, D is TRBD2 (5 bases). The CDR3 runs 17 residues. Trimming shortened V by 1 base and J by 3 bases, and 16 bases separated the two germline ends. Germline CDR1 is SGHRS and CDR2 is YFSETQ. The CDR3 reads CASSLPHGNSDTGELFF. DNA of the CDR3: TGCGCCAGCAGCTTGCCCCACGGGAACAGCGACACCGGGGAGCTGTTTTTT. Full variable domain (missing parts from reference TRBV5-1 and TRBJ2-2): KAGVTQTPRYLIKTRGQQVTLSCSPISGHRSVSWYQQTPGQGLQFLFEYFSETQRNKGNFPGRFSGRQFSNSRSEMNVSTLELGDSALYLCASSLPHGNSDTGELFFGEGSRLTVL.

The chain joins TRBV7-6 to TRBJ2-3, with 9 bases fitting TRBD2. The CDR3 loop spans 17 amino acids. Germline values: CDR1 SGHVS, CDR2 FNYEAQ. V was clipped by 4 bases and J by 0 bases; unmatched bases: 8. CDR3 region: CASSSALAGASTDTQYF. The DNA for the CDR3 is TGTGCCAGCAGCTCCGCCTTAGCGGGGGCTAGCACAGATACGCAGTATTTT.